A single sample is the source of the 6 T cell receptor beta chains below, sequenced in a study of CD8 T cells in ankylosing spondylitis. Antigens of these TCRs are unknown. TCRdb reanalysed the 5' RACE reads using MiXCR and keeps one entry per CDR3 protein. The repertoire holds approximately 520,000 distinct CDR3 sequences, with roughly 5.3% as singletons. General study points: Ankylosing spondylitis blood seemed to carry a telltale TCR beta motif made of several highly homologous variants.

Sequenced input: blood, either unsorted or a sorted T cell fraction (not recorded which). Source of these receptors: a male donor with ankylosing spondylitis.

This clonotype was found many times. In nucleotides, the CDR3 is TGCGCCAGCAGCTCAGGTTCGAGGAACCTTGTAAAGGCGCAGTACTTC. It codes for CASSSGSRNLVKAQYF. The chain carries TRBV5-1 and TRBJ2-7, with D unclear. The V gene's germline CDR1 is SGHRS and CDR2 YFSETQ. V lost 3 bases, J lost 9 bases, and 25 bases lay in between. CDR3 length: 16 amino acids.

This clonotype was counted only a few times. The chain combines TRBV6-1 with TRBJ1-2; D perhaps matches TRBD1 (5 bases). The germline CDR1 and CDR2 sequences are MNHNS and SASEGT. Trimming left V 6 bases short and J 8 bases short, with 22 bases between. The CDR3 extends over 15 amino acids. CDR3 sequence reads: CASSPPHSRGGGYTF. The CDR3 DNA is TGTGCCAGCAGCCCACCCCACAGCCGTGGGGGAGGCTACACCTTC.

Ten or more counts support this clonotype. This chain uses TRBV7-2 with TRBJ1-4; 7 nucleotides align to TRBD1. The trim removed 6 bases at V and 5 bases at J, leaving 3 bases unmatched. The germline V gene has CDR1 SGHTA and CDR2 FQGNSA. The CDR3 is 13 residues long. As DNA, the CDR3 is TGTGCCAGCAGTCAGGGGGGAAATGAAAAACTGTTTTTT. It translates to CASSQGGNEKLFF.

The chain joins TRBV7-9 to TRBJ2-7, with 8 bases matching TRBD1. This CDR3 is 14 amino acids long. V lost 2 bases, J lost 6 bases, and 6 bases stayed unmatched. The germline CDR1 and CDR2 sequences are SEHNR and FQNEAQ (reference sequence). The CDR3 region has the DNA TGTGCCAGCAGCTTAACGGGACAGGCGGGCGAGCAGTACTTC. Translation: CASSLTGQAGEQYF. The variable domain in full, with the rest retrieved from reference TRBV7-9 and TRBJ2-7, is DTGVSQNPRHKITKRGQNVTFRCDPISEHNRLYWYRQTLGQGPEFLTYFQNEAQLEKSRLLSDRFSAERPKGSFSTLEIQRTEQGDSAMYLCASSLTGQAGEQYFGPGTRLTVT.

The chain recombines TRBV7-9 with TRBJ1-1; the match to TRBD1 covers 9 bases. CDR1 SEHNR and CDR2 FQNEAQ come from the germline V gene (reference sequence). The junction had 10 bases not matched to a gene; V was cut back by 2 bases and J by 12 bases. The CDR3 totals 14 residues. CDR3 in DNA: TGTGCCAGCAGCTTATTCGCGGGGACAGGGATAACTTTCTTT. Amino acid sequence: CASSLFAGTGITFF.

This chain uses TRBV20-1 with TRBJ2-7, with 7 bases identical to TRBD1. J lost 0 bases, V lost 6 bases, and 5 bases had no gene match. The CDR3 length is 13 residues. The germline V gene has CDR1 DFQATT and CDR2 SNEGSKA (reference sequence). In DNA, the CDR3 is TGCAGTGCCCAGGGACAGTTCTCCTACGAGCAGTACTTC. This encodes CSAQGQFSYEQYF.